One sample yielded the 18 T cell receptor beta chains listed below, sequenced in a study of shared clonotypes between healthy human individuals. TCRdb's copy holds only in-frame clones and misses some; the assay was immunoSEQ multiplex PCR. Among some 2.1 million clones listed, over 85% were seen once. Naive CD8 cells comprised CD45RO-negative, CCR7-positively selected cells, excluding terminally differentiated effector memory CD45RA+ cells. Sequencing was performed on naive CD8+ T cells from PBMCs. The receptors come from a man aged 18-30 years in good health. Some clones in this sample may be carry-over from other donors' samples.

The chain couples TRBV25-1 to TRBJ2-7, with TRBD2 identical over 14 bases. The CDR3 runs 14 residues. In germline, CDR1 is MGHDK, CDR2 SYGVNS. The V segment lost 10 bases and the J segment 2 bases; nucleotides outside the gene matches: 4. CDR3 loop: CAIGTSGRPYEQYF. CDR3 DNA sequence: TGTGCCATCGGGACTAGCGGGAGACCCTACGAGCAGTACTTC.

This chain links TRBV9 with TRBJ2-1; 10 bases are a match to TRBD2. Germline CDR1 is SGDLS and CDR2 is YYNGEE. Losses at the gene ends were 3 bases for V and 5 bases for J; bases not matched to a gene: 2. The CDR3 contains 14 residues. The CDR3 sequence: CASSASGGNNEQFF. In DNA form, the CDR3 reads TGTGCCAGCAGCGCTAGCGGGGGAAACAATGAGCAGTTCTTC. Combining the CDR3 with reference TRBV9 and TRBJ2-1 gives the whole variable domain DSGVTQTPKHLITATGQRVTLRCSPRSGDLSVYWYQQSLDQGLQFLIQYYNGEERAKGNILERFSAQQFPDLHSELNLSSLELGDSALYFCASSASGGNNEQFFGPGTRLTVL.

This rearrangement joins TRBV27 to TRBJ1-5, with D possibly TRBD1 on 6 matching bases. The CDR3 spans 14 residues. V was cut by 6 bases and J by 0 bases, with 9 bases left in between. Germline values: CDR1 MNHEY, CDR2 SMNVEV (reference sequence). The CDR3 reads CASSDRNSNQPQHF. The CDR3, as DNA: TGTGCCAGCAGCGACAGGAATAGCAATCAGCCCCAGCATTTT.

The chain carries TRBV27 and TRBJ1-2, with a weak D call TRBD1 (6 bases). V dropped 7 bases and J dropped 4 bases, with 22 bases sitting between them. The germline V gene encodes CDR1 MNHEY and CDR2 SMNVEV (reference sequence). The length of the CDR3 is 16 residues. CDR3 amino acids: CASKSQTGGQFYGYTF. CDR3 bases: TGTGCCAGCAAATCCCAAACGGGCGGACAGTTCTATGGCTACACCTTC.

This clone has just one count. Here the CDR3 DNA reads TGCGCCAGCAGTACAGGGGGTAGCAATCAGCCCCAGCATTTT. This encodes CASSTGGSNQPQHF. This chain links TRBV10-2 with TRBJ1-5, with 8 bases matching TRBD1. This CDR3 has 14 residues. V lost 5 bases and J lost 0; bases outside the gene matches: 0. Germline CDR1 is WSHSY and CDR2 is SAAADI.

The chain couples TRBV7-9 to TRBJ2-7; TRBD1 matches at 7 bases. This CDR3 spans 13 amino acids. The J segment lost 3 bases and the V segment lost 11 bases, leaving 10 bases of the junction unmatched. Germline lookup yields CDR1 SEHNR and CDR2 FQNEAQ (reference sequence). CDR3 coding DNA: TGTGCCGGACGGACAGGAAACTTCTACGAGCAGTACTTC. Protein: CAGRTGNFYEQYF. The whole variable domain, remainder taken from reference TRBV7-9 and TRBJ2-7, is DTGVSQNPRHKITKRGQNVTFRCDPISEHNRLYWYRQTLGQGPEFLTYFQNEAQLEKSRLLSDRFSAERPKGSFSTLEIQRTEQGDSAMYLCAGRTGNFYEQYFGPGTRLTVT.

The chain employs TRBV6-5 and TRBJ2-7, with D tentatively TRBD2 (5 bases). V lost 3 bases and J lost 2, with 11 bases in between. The CDR3 runs 14 residues. Germline CDR1 and CDR2: MNHEY and SVGAGI. Here the CDR3 DNA reads TGTGCCAGCAGTTATCTTACGGGGACCTACGAGCAGTACTTC. Protein sequence: CASSYLTGTYEQYF.

A single count supports this clone. V gene TRBV7-9 combines with J gene TRBJ2-3, with TRBD2 matching 8 bases. The CDR3 spans 16 residues. Germline V gene lookup returns CDR1 SEHNR and CDR2 FQNEAQ (reference sequence). The trim removed 4 bases at V and 3 bases at J, leaving 9 bases unmatched. The CDR3 reads CASSSRTSSWTDTQYF. The CDR3 nucleotides are TGTGCCAGCAGCTCCCGGACTAGCTCATGGACAGATACGCAGTATTTT.

This rearrangement joins TRBV15 to TRBJ2-2; 10 positions match TRBD2. CDR1 LNHNV and CDR2 YYDKDF come from the germline V gene (reference sequence). Germline trimming cut 5 bases from V and 1 base from J; bases unmatched to any gene: 10. The length of the CDR3 is 18 residues. The CDR3 spells CATSPASGRAVNTGELFF. The CDR3 nucleotides read TGTGCCACCAGCCCTGCCAGCGGGAGGGCCGTGAACACCGGGGAGCTGTTTTTT. The variable domain in full, with the rest retrieved from reference TRBV15 and TRBJ2-2, is DAMVIQNPRYQVTQFGKPVTLSCSQTLNHNVMYWYQQKSSQAPKLLFHYYDKDFNNEADTPDNFQSRRPNTSFCFLDIRSPGLGDTAMYLCATSPASGRAVNTGELFFGEGSRLTVL.

The gene calls are TRBV2 and TRBJ2-2; 7 bases match TRBD1. This CDR3 has 16 residues. V lost 4 bases and J lost 5; bases outside the gene matches: 10. The germline V gene has CDR1 SNHLY and CDR2 FYNNEI. In nucleotides, the CDR3 is TGTGCCAGCAGTGGCTTCGGACAGGACAGTACCGGGGAGCTGTTTTTT. Amino acids: CASSGFGQDSTGELFF.

V is TRBV27 and J is TRBJ2-3; maybe TRBD2 (6 bases). Germline V gene lookup returns CDR1 MNHEY and CDR2 SMNVEV (reference sequence). The CDR3 loop spans 14 amino acids. V shed 0 bases and J shed 7 bases, with 11 bases lying between them. The DNA of the CDR3 is TGTGCCAGCAGTTTATCCGGGAGACCGTATACGCAGTATTTT. Amino acids: CASSLSGRPYTQYF.

The chain is built from TRBV9 and TRBJ1-2; TRBD1 matches 8 bases. J lost 1 base, V lost 3 bases, and 5 bases had no gene match. The CDR3 is made up of 15 amino acids. The germline gives CDR1 SGDLS, CDR2 YYNGEE. This CDR3 reads CASSGWTGNNYGYTF. DNA of the CDR3: TGTGCCAGCAGCGGCTGGACAGGGAATAACTATGGCTACACCTTC.

This chain uses TRBV28 with TRBJ1-2, with TRBD1 identical over 7 bases. V gave up 6 bases and J gave up 6 bases; unmatched junction bases: 13. The CDR3 covers 15 residues. Germline V CDR1 and CDR2: MDHEN, SYDVKM. The CDR3 sequence is CASRPTIQGSDGYTF. The CDR3 DNA sequence: TGTGCCAGCAGGCCAACGATACAGGGGAGCGATGGCTACACCTTC.

The chain joins TRBV9 to TRBJ2-7; no clear D. CDR1 and CDR2 (germline): SGDLS, YYNGEE. The CDR3 runs to 12 residues. V was shortened by 4 bases and J by 0 bases, with 5 bases between the two germline ends. The CDR3 bases are TGTGCCAGCAGCTTACCCTCCTACGAGCAGTACTTC. Translation: CASSLPSYEQYF.

V is TRBV27 and J is TRBJ2-7; D is perhaps TRBD1 (6 bases). The germline V and J ends were trimmed by 5 bases and 0 bases, with 14 bases remaining between them. The CDR3 length is 15 residues. Germline lookup yields CDR1 MNHEY and CDR2 SMNVEV (reference sequence). CDR3 sequence (DNA): TGTGCCAGCAGTGAACCCGGGACACCCTCCTACGAGCAGTACTTC. As protein: CASSEPGTPSYEQYF.

With respect to this clone: The same CDR3 arises from other DNA sequences in this sample as well. The chain combines TRBV15 with TRBJ2-1; 10 nucleotides line up with TRBD2. V gave up 1 base and J gave up 2 bases; unmatched junction bases: 2. CDR1 and CDR2 from the germline V gene are LNHNV and YYDKDF (reference sequence). The CDR3 has 16 amino acids. The CDR3 loop reads CATSRGAGGTYNEQFF. The CDR3 DNA is TGTGCCACCAGCAGAGGAGCGGGAGGGACCTACAATGAGCAGTTCTTC.

As to this clone: Other DNA sequences in the same sample also yield this CDR3. This chain uses TRBV5-6 with TRBJ2-7, with D perhaps matching TRBD2 (7 bases). This CDR3 has 13 amino acids. The germline V and J ends were trimmed by 4 bases and 2 bases, with 10 bases remaining between them. CDR1 and CDR2 (germline): SGHDT, YYEEEE. The CDR3 spells CASSPGGPYEQYF. In nucleotides, the CDR3 is TGTGCCAGCAGCCCCGGGGGGCCCTACGAGCAGTACTTC.

V gene TRBV7-8 combines with J gene TRBJ2-1, with D perhaps assigned TRBD1 or TRBD2 (5 bases each). CDR1 and CDR2 (germline): SGHVS, FQNEAQ. V dropped 4 bases and J dropped 10 bases, with 26 bases sitting between them. The CDR3 runs to 17 residues. CDR3 in amino acids: CASSSPPRFSEWDEQFF. The CDR3 nucleotides read TGTGCCAGCAGCTCACCCCCCCGGTTCTCCGAATGGGACGAGCAGTTCTTC.